Listed below are T cell receptor beta chains from one sample, sequenced in a study of blood T cell repertoires in COVID-19. The repertoire was sequenced with immunoSEQ multiplex PCR; TCRdb's copy has only in-frame clones and lacks some. The sample has 100,000 to 150,000 clones, approximately 90% seen once. Sequenced: peripheral blood. The source is a middle-aged man with COVID-19, enrolled during active disease. CDR3s include the opening cysteine and the closing phenylalanine or tryptophan. Each record gives: V gene, J gene, CDR3 protein.

TRBV28	TRBJ2-1	CASSPLAGQQFF
TRBV5-8	TRBJ2-3	CASSRLAGGDTQYF
TRBV29-1	TRBJ2-7	CSVEDRRPSPTYEQYF
TRBV13	TRBJ2-3	CASSSLTGTSGRRADTQYF
TRBV3-1/TRBV3-2	TRBJ2-5	CASSQGPGQPRQETQYF
TRBV3-1/TRBV3-2	TRBJ1-1	CASSQSGGPEAFF
TRBV6-5	TRBJ2-7	CASSYSGLDYEQYF
TRBV6-4	TRBJ2-3	CASSDSTGAGGTQYF
TRBV28	TRBJ1-2	CASSPPDRARGYTF
TRBV18	TRBJ1-2	CASSLADYGYTF
TRBV5-6	TRBJ1-2	CASSFRRDGYTF
TRBV19	TRBJ2-5	CASSIGGQGAETQYF
TRBV30	TRBJ2-7	CAWSFGLYEQYF
TRBV7-2	TRBJ2-3	CASSLVQGGVADTQYF
TRBV6-4	TRBJ2-7	CASARHGTGVFEQYF
TRBV3-1/TRBV3-2	TRBJ2-4	CASSQGSGTGAKNIQYF
TRBV21-1	TRBJ2-7	CATAPATFGVSGEQYF
TRBV7-3	TRBJ2-5	CASSSSGTNKETQYF
TRBV7-2	TRBJ2-2	CASSGRLRTSGNTGELFF
TRBV27	TRBJ1-2	CASRAGQAGGYTF
TRBV5-6	TRBJ1-2	CASSPTTGVYYGYTF
TRBV6-1	TRBJ2-3	CASSEAGIRDTQYF
TRBV5-1	TRBJ2-3	CASSVSGLAGADTQYF
TRBV6-2/TRBV6-3	TRBJ2-1	CASSYSTSGALYNEQFF
TRBV9	TRBJ2-5	CASTLGAQPGTQYF
TRBV10-3	TRBJ1-2	CAIRTGGTNYGYTF
TRBV11-2	TRBJ1-5	CASSLRTGRNQPQHF
TRBV4-3	TRBJ2-1	CASSQDPQLARQFF
TRBV6-5	TRBJ2-7	CASSSKRAVPYEQYF
TRBV4-1	TRBJ1-2	CASSHQLGGFDYGYTF
TRBV5-1	TRBJ2-5	CASSLAGDSGQETQYF
TRBV28	TRBJ2-3	CASGPRRFGEDTQYF
TRBV18	TRBJ2-6	CASSPRPRQGAAGANVLTF
TRBV19	TRBJ1-5	CASSFGGWQPQHF
TRBV5-6	TRBJ1-6	CASSLAGSYGDNSPLHF
TRBV4-3	TRBJ2-7	CASSQDWLADSYEQYF
TRBV6-5	TRBJ2-5	CASRPQGGETQYF
TRBV19	TRBJ2-5	CATQGASGRAGETQYF
TRBV30	TRBJ2-5	CAWSEIDGYQETQYF
TRBV3-1/TRBV3-2	TRBJ2-1	CASSQKSARVNEQFF
TRBV29-1	TRBJ2-1	CSVPPQRERGYNEQFF
TRBV5-1	TRBJ2-2	CASSFPYGTGDNTGELFF
TRBV6-5	TRBJ2-7	CASSYGGLYEQYF
TRBV29-1	TRBJ2-2	CSAGQNTGELFF
TRBV5-4	TRBJ2-1	CASSLGGLAGYNEQFF
TRBV6-2/TRBV6-3	TRBJ2-2	CASSLDGGRTGELFF
TRBV27	TRBJ2-7	CASSLSFRAQISGRTLYEQYF
TRBV6-5	TRBJ2-6	CASSYFSRGANVLTF
TRBV29-1	TRBJ2-7	CSVEGRGIEQYF
TRBV19	TRBJ1-4	CASSRTGDNQKLFF
TRBV7-9	TRBJ2-2	CASSYGTSGRKAGELFF
TRBV19	TRBJ2-7	CASSIGTRYEQYF
TRBV5-1	TRBJ2-5	CASRKGGAGETQYF
TRBV4-2	TRBJ2-4	CASSQEVDRGQNIQYF
TRBV5-6	TRBJ1-6	CASSHRDSDNSPLHF